This TCR beta chain was identified in a study of T-cell memory formation after mild COVID-19. A single record per CDR3 protein comes from TCRdb applying MiXCR to the 5' RACE reads. The repertoire holds some 180,000 distinct CDR3 sequences, with around 18% as singletons. Findings of the study overall: Clones contracting over day 15 to 85 were CD4/CD8 balanced, with later expanders leaning CD4+. Certain responding clones were present in pre-infection memory, suggesting participation of cross-reactive memory.

As to this clonotype: Its antigen is currently unknown.

V was pared by 5 bases and J by 0 bases, with 13 bases between. There are 16 residues in the CDR3. Germline CDR1 reads KGHDR; CDR2 reads SFDVKD. The chain combines TRBV24-1 with TRBJ2-1, with D possibly TRBD2 on 6 matching bases. This sequence originates from a man between 18 and 35 years old who had mild COVID-19 (a few samples of this study predate the infection). Cell type and time point are not known. The sequenced sample consisted of PBMCs or a T cell subset sorted from them (not recorded which). In DNA form, the CDR3 reads TGTGCCACCAGTGCCAAGGGCGGGGCCTCCTACAATGAGCAGTTCTTC. Translated, it gives CATSAKGGASYNEQFF.